This TCR beta chain comes out of a study of OX40 agonist ivuxolimab in advanced cancers. Per the germline V gene, CDR1 is GTSNPN and CDR2 is SVGIG (reference sequence). The CDR3 spans 14 residues. V was pared by 2 bases and J by 7 bases, with 17 bases between. About this clone itself: Its target is unknown.

Study-wide points: Blood T cells, both CD4+ and CD8+, expanded clonally by week 6 at 0.1 to 3.0 mg/kg.

The protocol was immunoSEQ multiplex PCR, while the TCRdb copy is restricted to in-frame clones and leaves out a portion. The sample yields around 58,000 clones, 65% to 85% seen once. The material was CD4+ or CD8+ T cells sorted from blood, obtained in a trial of the OX40 agonist ivuxolimab. The V gene is TRBV30, the J gene TRBJ1-2; maybe TRBD1 (6 bases). This TCR came from an adult with an advanced solid tumor such as melanoma, head and neck, liver or kidney cancer. The CDR3 spells CAWSHTGGPSGYTF. The CDR3 DNA follows: TGTGCCTGGAGTCACACGGGGGGCCCGAGTGGCTACACCTTC.